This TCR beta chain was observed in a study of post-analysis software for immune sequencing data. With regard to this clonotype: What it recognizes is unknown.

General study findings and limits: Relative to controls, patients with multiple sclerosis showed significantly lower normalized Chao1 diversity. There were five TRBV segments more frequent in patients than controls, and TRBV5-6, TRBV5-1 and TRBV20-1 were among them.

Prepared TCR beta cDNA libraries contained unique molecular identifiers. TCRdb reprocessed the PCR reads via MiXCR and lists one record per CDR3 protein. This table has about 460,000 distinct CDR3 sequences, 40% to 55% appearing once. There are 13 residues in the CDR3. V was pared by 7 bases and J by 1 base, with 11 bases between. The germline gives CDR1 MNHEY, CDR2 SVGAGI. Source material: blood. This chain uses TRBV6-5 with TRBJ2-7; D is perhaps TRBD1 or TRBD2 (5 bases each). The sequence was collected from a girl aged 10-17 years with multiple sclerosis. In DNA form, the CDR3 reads TGTGCCAGCATCGGGGCAGCATCCTACGAGCAGTACTTC. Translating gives CASIGAASYEQYF.